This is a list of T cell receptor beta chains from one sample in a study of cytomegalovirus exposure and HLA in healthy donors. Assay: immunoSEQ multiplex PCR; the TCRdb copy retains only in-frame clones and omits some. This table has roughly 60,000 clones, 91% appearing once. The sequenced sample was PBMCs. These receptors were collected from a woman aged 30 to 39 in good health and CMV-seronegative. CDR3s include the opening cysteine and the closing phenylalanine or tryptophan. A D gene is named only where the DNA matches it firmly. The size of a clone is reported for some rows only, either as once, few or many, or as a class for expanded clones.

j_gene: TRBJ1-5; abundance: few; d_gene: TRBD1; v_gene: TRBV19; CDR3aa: CASRMDRALHQPQHF; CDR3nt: TGTGCCAGTAGGATGGACAGGGCATTACATCAGCCCCAGCATTTT
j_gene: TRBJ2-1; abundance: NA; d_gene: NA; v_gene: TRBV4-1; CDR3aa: CASSRDNEQFF; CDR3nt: TGCGCCAGCAGCCGCGACAATGAGCAGTTCTTC
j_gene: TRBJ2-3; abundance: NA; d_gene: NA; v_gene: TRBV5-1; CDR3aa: CASSLSPGVGDTQYF; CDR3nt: TGCGCCAGCAGCTTGTCACCGGGAGTTGGAGATACGCAGTATTTT
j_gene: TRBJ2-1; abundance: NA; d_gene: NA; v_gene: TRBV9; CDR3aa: CASTFMDGIRDEQFF; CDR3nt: TGTGCCAGCACCTTCATGGACGGAATCAGGGATGAGCAGTTCTTC
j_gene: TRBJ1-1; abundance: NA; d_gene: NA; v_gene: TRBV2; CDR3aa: CASSVQGGGNTEAFF; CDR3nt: TGTGCCAGCAGCGTTCAGGGAGGGGGGAACACTGAAGCTTTCTTT
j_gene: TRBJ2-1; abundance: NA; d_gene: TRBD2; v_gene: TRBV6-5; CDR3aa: CASSYSQREVYNEQFF; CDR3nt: TGTGCCAGCAGTTACTCCCAGCGGGAGGTCTACAATGAGCAGTTCTTC
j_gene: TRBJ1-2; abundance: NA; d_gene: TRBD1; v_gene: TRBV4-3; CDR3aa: CASSPGTGANYGYTF; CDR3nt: TGCGCCAGCAGCCCTGGGACAGGGGCTAACTATGGCTACACCTTC
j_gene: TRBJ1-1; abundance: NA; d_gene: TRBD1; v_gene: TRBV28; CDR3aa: CASSFTTGRVDTEAFF; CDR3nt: TGTGCCAGCAGTTTCACGACAGGGCGGGTAGACACTGAAGCTTTCTTT
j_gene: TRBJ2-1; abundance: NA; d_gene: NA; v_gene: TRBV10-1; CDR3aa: CASTAEPDEQFF; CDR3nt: TGCGCCAGTACCGCGGAACCCGATGAGCAGTTCTTC
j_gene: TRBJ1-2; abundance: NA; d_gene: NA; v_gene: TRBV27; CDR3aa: CASSLGPTAVDYTF; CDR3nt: TGTGCCAGCAGTTTAGGGCCCACGGCTGTGGACTACACCTTC
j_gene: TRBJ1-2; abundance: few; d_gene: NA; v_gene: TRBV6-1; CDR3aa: CASTPGRGAHYGYTF; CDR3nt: TGTGCCAGCACCCCAGGGAGGGGGGCTCACTATGGCTACACCTTC
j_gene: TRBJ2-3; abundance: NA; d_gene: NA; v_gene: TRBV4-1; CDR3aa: CASSRRVVSTDTQYF; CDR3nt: TGCGCCAGCAGCCGGCGGGTCGTGAGCACAGATACGCAGTATTTT
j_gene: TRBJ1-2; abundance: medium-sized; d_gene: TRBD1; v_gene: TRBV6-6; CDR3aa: CASSSATGGYNYGYTF; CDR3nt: TGTGCCAGCAGTTCCGCGACAGGGGGATACAACTATGGCTACACCTTC
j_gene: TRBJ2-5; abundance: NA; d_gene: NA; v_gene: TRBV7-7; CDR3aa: CASSLYAGLAAQETQYF; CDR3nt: TGTGCCAGCAGCTTATACGCGGGGTTAGCGGCACAAGAGACCCAGTACTTC
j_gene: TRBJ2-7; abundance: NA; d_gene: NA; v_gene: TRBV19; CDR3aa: CASRKGGELYEQYF; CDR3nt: TGTGCCAGCAGAAAAGGGGGAGAACTCTACGAGCAGTACTTC
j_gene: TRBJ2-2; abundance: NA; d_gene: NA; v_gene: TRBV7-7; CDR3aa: CASSLAPGELFF; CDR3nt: TGTGCCAGCAGCTTGGCTCCCGGGGAGCTGTTTTTT
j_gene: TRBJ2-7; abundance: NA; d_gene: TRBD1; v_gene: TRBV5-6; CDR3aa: CASSYPPNSDRGSYEQYF; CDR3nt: TGTGCCAGCAGCTACCCCCCCAATTCAGACAGGGGTTCCTACGAGCAGTACTTC
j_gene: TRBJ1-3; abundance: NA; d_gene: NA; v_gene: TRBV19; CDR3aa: CASGRELSSGNTIYF; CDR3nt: TGTGCGTCTGGCAGGGAACTAAGCTCTGGAAACACCATATATTTT
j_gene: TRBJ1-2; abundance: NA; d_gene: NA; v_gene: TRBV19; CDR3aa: CASSIGRGYGYTF; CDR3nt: TGTGCCAGTAGTATAGGCAGGGGCTATGGCTACACCTTC
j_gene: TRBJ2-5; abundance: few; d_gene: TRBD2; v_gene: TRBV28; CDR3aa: CASSPSGRAGETQYF; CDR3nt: TGTGCCAGCAGTCCTAGCGGGAGGGCGGGAGAGACCCAGTACTTC
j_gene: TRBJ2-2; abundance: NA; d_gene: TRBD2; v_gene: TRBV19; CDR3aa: CASRGAGGPSTGELFF; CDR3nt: TGTGCCAGCCGGGGAGCGGGAGGGCCCAGCACCGGGGAGCTGTTTTTT
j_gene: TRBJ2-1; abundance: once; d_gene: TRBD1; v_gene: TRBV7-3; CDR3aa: CASSLVGTDSYNEQFF; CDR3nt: TGTGCCAGCAGCTTAGTCGGGACAGACTCCTACAATGAGCAGTTCTTC
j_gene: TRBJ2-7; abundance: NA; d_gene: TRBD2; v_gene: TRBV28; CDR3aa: CATILAGAAEQYF; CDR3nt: TGTGCCACTATCCTAGCGGGAGCGGCCGAGCAGTACTTC
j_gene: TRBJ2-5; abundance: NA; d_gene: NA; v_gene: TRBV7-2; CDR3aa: CASSFAGEETQYF; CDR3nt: TGTGCCAGCAGCTTTGCAGGGGAGGAGACCCAGTACTTC
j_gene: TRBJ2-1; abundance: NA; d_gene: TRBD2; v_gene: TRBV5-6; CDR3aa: CASSFTSGYPLGYNEQFF; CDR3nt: TGTGCCAGCAGCTTCACTAGCGGTTACCCTCTGGGCTACAATGAGCAGTTCTTC
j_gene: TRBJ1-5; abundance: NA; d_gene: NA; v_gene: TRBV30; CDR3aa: CAWSVGDSSNQPQHF; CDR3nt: TGTGCCTGGAGTGTGGGCGACAGTAGCAATCAGCCCCAGCATTTT
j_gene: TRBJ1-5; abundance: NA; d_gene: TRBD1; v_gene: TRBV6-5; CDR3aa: CATSGGAGQPQHF; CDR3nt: TGTGCCACCTCAGGGGGCGCAGGACAGCCCCAGCATTTT
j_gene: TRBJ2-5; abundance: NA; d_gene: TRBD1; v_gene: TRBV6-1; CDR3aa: CASKLTGFQETQYF; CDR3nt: TGTGCCAGCAAGCTGACAGGGTTTCAAGAGACCCAGTACTTC
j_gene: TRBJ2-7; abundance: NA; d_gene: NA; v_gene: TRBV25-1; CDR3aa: CASSDWTKSYEQYF; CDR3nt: TGTGCCAGCAGTGATTGGACAAAATCCTACGAGCAGTACTTC
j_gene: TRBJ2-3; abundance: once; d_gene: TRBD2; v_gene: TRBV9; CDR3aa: CASTKQGLAGLDTQYF; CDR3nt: TGTGCCAGCACCAAGCAGGGACTAGCGGGATTAGATACGCAGTATTTT
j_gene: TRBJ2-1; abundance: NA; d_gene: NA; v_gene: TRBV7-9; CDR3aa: CASSLTEQFF; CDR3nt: TGTGCCAGCAGCTTGACAGAGCAGTTCTTC
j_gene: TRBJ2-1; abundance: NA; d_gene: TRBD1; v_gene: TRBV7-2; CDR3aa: CASSLELRDSEQFF; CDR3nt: TGTGCCAGCAGCTTAGAGTTAAGGGACAGTGAGCAGTTCTTC